This paragraph covers one T cell receptor beta chain sequence. The data belong to a study of cytotoxic CD8 clonotypes in ibrutinib-treated CLL. Assay used: immunoSEQ multiplex PCR; TCRdb lists only in-frame clones, some missing. The sample has about 35,000 clones, about half seen once. Germline V lookup: CDR1 SGHDN, CDR2 FVKESK. The CDR3 consists of 14 residues. V lost 1 base and J 3 bases, leaving 7 bases between the germline ends. This rearrangement joins TRBV14 to TRBJ2-1; no definite D call. This TCR came from a human donor with chronic lymphocytic leukemia. The sequencing used PBMCs, collected before ibrutinib treatment. In nucleotides, the CDR3 is TGTGCCAGCAGCCAAGCAACGGTCTACAATGAGCAGTTCTTC. This encodes CASSQATVYNEQFF.